One and the same sample provided the 10 T cell receptor beta chains below, sequenced in a study of CD8 T cells in ankylosing spondylitis. Study-wide findings and caveats: A TCR beta motif of seven or eight highly homologous variants appeared characteristic of ankylosing spondylitis blood.

Their recognized antigens are unknown. A single record per CDR3 protein comes from TCRdb applying MiXCR to the 5' RACE reads. The data show some 840,000 distinct CDR3 sequences, with 10% to 15% seen just once and approximately 0.51% held by the top ten. The sequencing input was blood, either unsorted or a sorted T cell fraction (not recorded which). The source of these receptors is a male donor with ankylosing spondylitis.

The chain recombines TRBV5-6 with TRBJ1-5; D gene unclear. Germline loops: CDR1 SGHDT, CDR2 YYEEEE. This CDR3 spans 14 amino acids. Trimming left V 0 bases short and J 3 bases short, with 7 bases between. The CDR3 loop reads CASSLARHNQPQHF. Written as DNA, the CDR3 is TGTGCCAGCAGCTTGGCACGGCACAATCAGCCCCAGCATTTT.

The V call is TRBV28, the J call TRBJ2-5; perhaps TRBD2 as D (6 bases). This CDR3 is 11 amino acids long. Between the trimmed V and J ends, which lost 10 bases and 2 bases, there was a span of 8 bases. Looked up from germline, CDR1 is MDHEN and CDR2 is SYDVKM. Written as DNA, the CDR3 is TGTGCCATAGGGACTCAAGAGACCCAGTACTTC. Translation: CAIGTQETQYF.

The chain is built from TRBV7-9 and TRBJ1-1; D is perhaps TRBD1 (5 bases). The length of the CDR3 is 13 residues. The germline V and J ends were trimmed by 4 bases and 4 bases, with 10 bases remaining between them. CDR1 and CDR2 from the germline V gene are SEHNR and FQNEAQ (reference sequence). The CDR3: CASSSEGRTEAFF. As DNA, the CDR3 is TGTGCCAGCAGCTCGGAGGGGCGCACTGAAGCTTTCTTT.

This clonotype was detected only a few times. The rearrangement links TRBV20-1 to TRBJ2-1; TRBD1 matches 9 bases. Germline trimming cut 3 bases from V and 13 bases from J; bases unmatched to any gene: 4. CDR1 is DFQATT, CDR2 SNEGSKA, per germline (reference sequence). CDR3 length: 11 residues. CDR3 coding DNA: TGCAGTGCTAGGGCGACAGGGGGTCAGTTCTTC. The encoded protein is CSARATGGQFF.

The V call is TRBV7-2, the J call TRBJ1-5, with a possible D match to TRBD1 (6 bases). The ends were cut back, 6 bases at V and 1 base at J, with 13 bases in the middle. This CDR3 contains 15 residues. Germline lookup yields CDR1 SGHTA and CDR2 FQGNSA. The CDR3 loop reads CASSRDRWSNQPQHF. DNA for the CDR3: TGTGCCAGCAGTCGTGACAGGTGGAGCAATCAGCCCCAGCATTTT.

The rearrangement uses TRBV30 and TRBJ1-1, with D perhaps TRBD1 (6 bases). This CDR3 is 13 amino acids long. Germline CDR1 is GTSNPN and CDR2 is SVGIG (reference sequence). The ends were cut back, 8 bases at V and 5 bases at J, with 18 bases in the middle. The CDR3 sequence: CARTFTGRTEAFF. In DNA form, the CDR3 reads TGTGCCCGGACATTTACAGGGAGGACTGAAGCTTTCTTT.

This clonotype appeared many times. The genes are TRBV4-3 and TRBJ2-3; TRBD1 is a possible D gene (6 bases). V lost 0 bases and J lost 7, with 8 bases in between. CDR1 LGHNA and CDR2 YSLEER come from the germline V gene. The CDR3 consists of 13 residues. As DNA, the CDR3 is TGCGCCAGCAGCCAAGACAGGGGAAATACGCAGTATTTT. Amino acids: CASSQDRGNTQYF.

The sample holds many counts of this clonotype. J is TRBJ1-2 and V is TRBV12-3 or TRBV12-4; a weak D match, TRBD1 (6 bases). The CDR3 sequence is 16 residues long. The ends were cut back, 5 bases at V and 4 bases at J, with 20 bases in the middle. The CDR3 region is CASSPAGGGEGYGYTF. In DNA form, the CDR3 reads TGTGCCAGCAGTCCGGCAGGCGGGGGCGAAGGCTATGGCTACACCTTC.

This clonotype was seen at least ten times. V and J are TRBV5-1 and TRBJ2-1; 7 bases are shared with TRBD2. The CDR3 totals 11 residues. V lost 4 bases to trimming and J lost 10 bases; unmatched junction nucleotides: 2. CDR1 and CDR2 (germline): SGHRS, YFSETQ. In DNA, the CDR3 is TGCGCCAGCAGCAAGACTAGCGAGCAGTTCTTC. Protein product: CASSKTSEQFF. The full variable domain, in which reference TRBV5-1 and TRBJ2-1 provide the parts outside the CDR3, is KAGVTQTPRYLIKTRGQQVTLSCSPISGHRSVSWYQQTPGQGLQFLFEYFSETQRNKGNFPGRFSGRQFSNSRSEMNVSTLELGDSALYLCASSKTSEQFFGPGTRLTVL.

In DNA form, the CDR3 reads TGCAGTGCTAAACCGAGGACAGGGGAACAGCCCCAGCATTTT. This gives the protein CSAKPRTGEQPQHF. The chain couples TRBV20-1 to TRBJ1-5; 9 bases are a match to TRBD1. The J segment lost 7 bases and the V segment lost 4 bases, leaving 8 bases of the junction unmatched. This CDR3 is 14 amino acids long. Looked up from germline, CDR1 is DFQATT and CDR2 is SNEGSKA (reference sequence).